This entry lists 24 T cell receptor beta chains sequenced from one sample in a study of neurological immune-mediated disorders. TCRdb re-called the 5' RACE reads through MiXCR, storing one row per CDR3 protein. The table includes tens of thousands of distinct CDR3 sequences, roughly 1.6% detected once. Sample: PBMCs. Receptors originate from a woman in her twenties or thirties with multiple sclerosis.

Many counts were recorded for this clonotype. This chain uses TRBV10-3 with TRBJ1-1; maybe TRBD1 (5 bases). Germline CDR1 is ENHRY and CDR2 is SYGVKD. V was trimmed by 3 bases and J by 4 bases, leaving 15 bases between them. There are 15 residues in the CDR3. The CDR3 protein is CAISEPGVGGTEAFF. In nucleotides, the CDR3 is TGTGCCATCAGTGAACCGGGGGTTGGAGGCACTGAAGCTTTCTTT.

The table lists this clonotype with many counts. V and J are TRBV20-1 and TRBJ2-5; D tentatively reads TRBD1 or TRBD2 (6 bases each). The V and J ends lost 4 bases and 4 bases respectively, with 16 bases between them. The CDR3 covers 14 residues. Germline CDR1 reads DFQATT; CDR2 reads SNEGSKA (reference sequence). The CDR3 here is CSAIGAGGLETQYF. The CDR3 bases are TGCAGTGCTATTGGGGCCGGGGGCTTAGAGACCCAGTACTTC.

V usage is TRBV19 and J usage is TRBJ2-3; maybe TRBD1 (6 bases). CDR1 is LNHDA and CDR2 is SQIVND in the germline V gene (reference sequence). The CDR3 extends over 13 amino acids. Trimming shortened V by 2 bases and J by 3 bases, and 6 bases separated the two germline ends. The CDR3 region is CASSIQGTDTQYF. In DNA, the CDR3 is TGTGCCAGTAGTATACAGGGGACAGATACGCAGTATTTT.

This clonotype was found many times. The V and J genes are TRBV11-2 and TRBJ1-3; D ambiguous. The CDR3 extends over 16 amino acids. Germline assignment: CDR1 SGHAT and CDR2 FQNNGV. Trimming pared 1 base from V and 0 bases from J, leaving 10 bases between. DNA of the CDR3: TGTGCCAGCAGCTTAGTCGTTACAAGCTCTGGAAACACCATATATTTT. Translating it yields CASSLVVTSSGNTIYF.

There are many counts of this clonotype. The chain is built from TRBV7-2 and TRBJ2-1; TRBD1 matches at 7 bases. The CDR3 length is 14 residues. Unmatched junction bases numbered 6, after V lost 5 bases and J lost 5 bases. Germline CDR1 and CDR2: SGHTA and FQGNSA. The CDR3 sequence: CASSRRDSHNEQFF. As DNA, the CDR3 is TGTGCCAGCAGCAGACGGGACAGCCACAATGAGCAGTTCTTC.

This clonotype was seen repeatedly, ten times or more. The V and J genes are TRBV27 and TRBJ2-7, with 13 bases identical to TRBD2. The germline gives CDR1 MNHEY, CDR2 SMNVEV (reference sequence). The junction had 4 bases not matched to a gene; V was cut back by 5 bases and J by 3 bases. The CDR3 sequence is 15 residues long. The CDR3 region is CASSPRTSGGYEQYF. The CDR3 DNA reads TGTGCCAGCAGTCCGCGGACTAGCGGGGGCTACGAGCAGTACTTC.

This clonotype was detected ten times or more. For the CDR3, the DNA is TGTGCCAGCAGAGGGGGGAATGAAAAACTGTTTTTT. It translates to CASRGGNEKLFF. The chain uses TRBV6-6 and TRBJ1-4; TRBD1 might be the D (6 bases). Looked up from germline, CDR1 is MNHNY and CDR2 is SVGAGI (reference sequence). This CDR3 region has 12 residues. The V end lost 6 bases, the J end lost 5 bases, and 7 bases lay between the germline ends.

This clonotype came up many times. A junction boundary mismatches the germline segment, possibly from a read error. CDR3 protein: CASSLGEVTF. CDR3 bases: TGTGCCAGCAGCTTAGGGGAGGTTACCTTT. The chain links TRBV7-9 to TRBJ1-1; D is unresolved. The germline CDR1 and CDR2 sequences are SEHNR and FQNEAQ (reference sequence). This CDR3 contains 10 residues. The complete variable domain, with remaining parts taken from reference TRBV7-9 and TRBJ1-1, reads DTGVSQNPRHKITKRGQNVTFRCDPISEHNRLYWYRQTLGQGPEFLTYFQNEAQLEKSRLLSDRFSAERPKGSFSTLEIQRTEQGDSAMYLCASSLGEVTFGQGTRLTVV.

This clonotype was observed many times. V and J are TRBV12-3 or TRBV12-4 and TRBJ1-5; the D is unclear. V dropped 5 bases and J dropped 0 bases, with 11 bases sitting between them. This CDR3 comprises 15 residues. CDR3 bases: TGTGCCAGCAGTCCCTTCCGCCGTAGCAATCAGCCCCAGCATTTT. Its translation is CASSPFRRSNQPQHF.

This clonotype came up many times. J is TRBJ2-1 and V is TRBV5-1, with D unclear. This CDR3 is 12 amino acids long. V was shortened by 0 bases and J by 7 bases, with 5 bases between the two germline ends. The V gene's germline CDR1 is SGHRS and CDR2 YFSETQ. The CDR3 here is CASSLGMNEQFF. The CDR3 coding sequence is TGCGCCAGCAGCTTGGGTATGAATGAGCAGTTCTTC. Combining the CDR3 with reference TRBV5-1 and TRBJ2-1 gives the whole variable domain KAGVTQTPRYLIKTRGQQVTLSCSPISGHRSVSWYQQTPGQGLQFLFEYFSETQRNKGNFPGRFSGRQFSNSRSEMNVSTLELGDSALYLCASSLGMNEQFFGPGTRLTVL.

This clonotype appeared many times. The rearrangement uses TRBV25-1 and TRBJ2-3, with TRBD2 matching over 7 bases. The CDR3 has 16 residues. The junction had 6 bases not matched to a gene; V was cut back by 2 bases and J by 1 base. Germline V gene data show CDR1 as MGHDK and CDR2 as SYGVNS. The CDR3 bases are TGTGCCAGCAGTGAAGGGAGGGTAGGGCGCACAGATACGCAGTATTTT. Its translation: CASSEGRVGRTDTQYF.

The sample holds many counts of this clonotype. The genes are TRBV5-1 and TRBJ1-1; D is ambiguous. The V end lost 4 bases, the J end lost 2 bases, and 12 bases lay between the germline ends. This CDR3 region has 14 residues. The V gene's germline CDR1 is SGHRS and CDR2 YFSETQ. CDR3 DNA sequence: TGCGCCAGCAGCCCTCTAGGGCCTAACACTGAAGCTTTCTTT. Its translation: CASSPLGPNTEAFF.

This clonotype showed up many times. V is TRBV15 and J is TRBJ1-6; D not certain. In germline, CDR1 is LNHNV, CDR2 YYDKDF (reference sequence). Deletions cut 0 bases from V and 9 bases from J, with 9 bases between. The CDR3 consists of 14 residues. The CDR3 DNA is TGTGCCACCAGCAGAGATCATCAAGGTTCACCCCTCCACTTT. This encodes CATSRDHQGSPLHF.

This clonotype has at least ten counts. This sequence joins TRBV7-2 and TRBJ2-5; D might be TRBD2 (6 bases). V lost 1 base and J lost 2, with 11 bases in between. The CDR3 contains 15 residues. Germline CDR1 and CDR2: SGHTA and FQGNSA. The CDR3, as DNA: TGTGCCAGCAGCTTAGAAAGCCGGGGGCAAGAGACCCAGTACTTC. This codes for CASSLESRGQETQYF.

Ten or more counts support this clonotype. The CDR3 protein is CASSTNRLPANNEQFF. Written as DNA, the CDR3 is TGTGCCAGCAGCACAAACAGGCTCCCCGCAAACAATGAGCAGTTCTTC. The rearrangement uses TRBV4-2 and TRBJ2-1; weak D call: TRBD1 (5 bases). V was cut by 5 bases and J by 5 bases, with 19 bases left in between. The CDR3 contains 16 residues. The germline V gene encodes CDR1 LGHNA and CDR2 YNFKEQ.

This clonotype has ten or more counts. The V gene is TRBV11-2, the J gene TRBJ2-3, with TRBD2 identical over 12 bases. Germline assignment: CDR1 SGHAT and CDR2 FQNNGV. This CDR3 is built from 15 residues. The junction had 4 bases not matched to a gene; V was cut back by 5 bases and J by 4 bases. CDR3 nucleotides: TGTGCCAGCAGCCGCGGACTAGCGGGGCCAGATACGCAGTATTTT. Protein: CASSRGLAGPDTQYF.

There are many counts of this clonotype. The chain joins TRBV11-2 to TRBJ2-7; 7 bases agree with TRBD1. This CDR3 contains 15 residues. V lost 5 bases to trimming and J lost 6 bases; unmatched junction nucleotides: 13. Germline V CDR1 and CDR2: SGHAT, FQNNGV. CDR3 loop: CASSTEGAIRGEQYF. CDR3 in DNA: TGTGCCAGCAGCACCGAGGGGGCCATACGGGGCGAGCAGTACTTC. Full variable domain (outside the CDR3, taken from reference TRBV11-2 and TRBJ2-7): EAGVAQSPRYKIIEKRQSVAFWCNPISGHATLYWYQQILGQGPKLLIQFQNNGVVDDSQLPKDRFSAERLKGVDSTLKIQPAKLEDSAVYLCASSTEGAIRGEQYFGPGTRLTVT.

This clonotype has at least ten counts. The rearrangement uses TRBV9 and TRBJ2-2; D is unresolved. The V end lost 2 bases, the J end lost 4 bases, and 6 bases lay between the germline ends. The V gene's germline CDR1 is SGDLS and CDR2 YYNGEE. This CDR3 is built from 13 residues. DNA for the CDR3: TGTGCCAGCAGCGTCTCAGGCACCGGGGAGCTGTTTTTT. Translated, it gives CASSVSGTGELFF.

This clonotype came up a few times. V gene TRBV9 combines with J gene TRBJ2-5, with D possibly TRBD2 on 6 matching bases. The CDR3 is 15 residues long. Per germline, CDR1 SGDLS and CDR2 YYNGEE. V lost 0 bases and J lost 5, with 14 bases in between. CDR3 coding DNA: TGTGCCAGCAGCGTAGGGAGGGTAGAAGGCGAGACCCAGTACTTC. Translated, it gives CASSVGRVEGETQYF.

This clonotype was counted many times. The CDR3 DNA reads as TGCGCCAGCAGCTTTTTCTCTGGAAACACCATATATTTT. Its translation: CASSFFSGNTIYF. V gene TRBV5-1 combines with J gene TRBJ1-3; D remains unclear. The V and J ends lost 2 bases and 0 bases respectively, with 3 bases between them. This CDR3 has 13 residues. Per germline, CDR1 SGHRS and CDR2 YFSETQ.

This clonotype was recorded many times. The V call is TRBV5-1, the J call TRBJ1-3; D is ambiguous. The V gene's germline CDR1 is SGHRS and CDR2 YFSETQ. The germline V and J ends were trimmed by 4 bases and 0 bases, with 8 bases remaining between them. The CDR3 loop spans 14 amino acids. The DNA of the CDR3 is TGCGCCAGCAGCCTGGGGAGCTCTGGAAACACCATATATTTT. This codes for CASSLGSSGNTIYF. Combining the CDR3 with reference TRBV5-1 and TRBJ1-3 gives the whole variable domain KAGVTQTPRYLIKTRGQQVTLSCSPISGHRSVSWYQQTPGQGLQFLFEYFSETQRNKGNFPGRFSGRQFSNSRSEMNVSTLELGDSALYLCASSLGSSGNTIYFGEGSWLTVV.

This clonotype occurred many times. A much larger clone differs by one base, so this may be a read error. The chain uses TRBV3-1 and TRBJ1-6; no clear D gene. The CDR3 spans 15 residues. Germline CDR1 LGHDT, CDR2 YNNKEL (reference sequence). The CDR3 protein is CASSQDDGRNSPLNF. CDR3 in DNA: TGTGCCAGCAGCCAAGACGACGGTAGAAATTCACCCCTCAACTTT.

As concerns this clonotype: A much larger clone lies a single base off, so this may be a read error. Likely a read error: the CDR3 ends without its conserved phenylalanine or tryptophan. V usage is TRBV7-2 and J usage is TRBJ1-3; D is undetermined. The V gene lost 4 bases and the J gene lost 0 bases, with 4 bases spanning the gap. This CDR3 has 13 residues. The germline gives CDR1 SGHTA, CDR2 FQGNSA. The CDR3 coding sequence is TGTGCCAGCAGCTCTGTCTCTGGAAACACCATATATATT. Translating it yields CASSSVSGNTIYI.

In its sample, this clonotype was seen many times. The CDR3 DNA sequence: TGTGCCAGCAGCGGGACAGCATACGAGCAGTACTTC. It codes for CASSGTAYEQYF. V and J are TRBV5-5 and TRBJ2-7; TRBD1 agrees at 7 bases. The V and J ends lost 4 bases and 4 bases, in that order; junction bases with no gene match: 2. Germline loops: CDR1 SGHKS, CDR2 YYEKEE (reference sequence). This CDR3 spans 12 amino acids.